This TCR beta chain comes out of a study of T cell responses to AZD1222 COVID-19 vaccine. Study at large: The study pooled second doses at about 4 or about 12 weeks.

Germline CDR1 reads SQVTM; CDR2 reads ANQGSEA. Trimming left V 7 bases short and J 7 bases short, with 19 bases between. CDR3 size: 14 residues. The protocol was immunoSEQ multiplex PCR, while the TCRdb copy is restricted to in-frame clones and leaves out a portion. The sample includes around 100,000 clones, 80% to 90% seen only once; the top ten take over 7.5%. Study-wide results and caveats: Donors were mostly white British, more females; clonal diversity possibly underestimated.

Note on this clone: The antigen is undetermined.

The chain couples TRBV29-1 to TRBJ2-2; a possible D gene is TRBD2 (7 bases). The starting material was peripheral blood, obtained on day 0 of AZD1222 vaccination. The receptor was isolated from an adult in good health. The CDR3 sequence is CSGGGGAPRGELFF. The CDR3 DNA follows: TGCAGCGGCGGGGGCGGGGCCCCCCGCGGGGAGCTGTTTTTT.